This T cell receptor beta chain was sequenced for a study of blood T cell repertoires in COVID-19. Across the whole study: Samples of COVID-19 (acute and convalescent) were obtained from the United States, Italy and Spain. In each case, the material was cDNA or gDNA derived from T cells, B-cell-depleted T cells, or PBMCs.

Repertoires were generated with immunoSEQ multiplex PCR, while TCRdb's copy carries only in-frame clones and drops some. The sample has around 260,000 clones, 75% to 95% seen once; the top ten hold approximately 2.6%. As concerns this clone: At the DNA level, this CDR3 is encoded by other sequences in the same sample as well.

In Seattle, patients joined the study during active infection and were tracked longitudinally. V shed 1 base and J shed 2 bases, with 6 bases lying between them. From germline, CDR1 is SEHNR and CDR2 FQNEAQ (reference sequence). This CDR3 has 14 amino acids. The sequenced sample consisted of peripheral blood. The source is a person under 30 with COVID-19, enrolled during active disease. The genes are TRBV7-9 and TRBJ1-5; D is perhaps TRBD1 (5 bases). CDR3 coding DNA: TGTGCCAGCAGCTTAGGGGGCGGCAATCAGCCCCAGCATTTT. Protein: CASSLGGGNQPQHF. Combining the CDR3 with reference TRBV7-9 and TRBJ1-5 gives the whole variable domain DTGVSQNPRHKITKRGQNVTFRCDPISEHNRLYWYRQTLGQGPEFLTYFQNEAQLEKSRLLSDRFSAERPKGSFSTLEIQRTEQGDSAMYLCASSLGGGNQPQHFGDGTRLSIL.